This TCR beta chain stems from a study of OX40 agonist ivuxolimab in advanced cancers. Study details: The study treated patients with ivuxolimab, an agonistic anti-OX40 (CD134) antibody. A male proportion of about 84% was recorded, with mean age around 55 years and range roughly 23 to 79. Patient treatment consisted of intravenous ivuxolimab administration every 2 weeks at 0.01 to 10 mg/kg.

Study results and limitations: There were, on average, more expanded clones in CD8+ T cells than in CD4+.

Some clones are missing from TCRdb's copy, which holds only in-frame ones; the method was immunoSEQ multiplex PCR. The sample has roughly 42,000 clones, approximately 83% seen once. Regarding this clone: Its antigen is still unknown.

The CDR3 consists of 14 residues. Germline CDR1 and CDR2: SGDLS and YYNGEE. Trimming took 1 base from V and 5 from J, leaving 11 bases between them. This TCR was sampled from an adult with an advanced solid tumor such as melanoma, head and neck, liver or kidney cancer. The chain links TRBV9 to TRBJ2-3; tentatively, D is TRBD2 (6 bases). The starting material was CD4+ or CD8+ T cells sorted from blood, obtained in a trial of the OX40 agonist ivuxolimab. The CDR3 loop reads CASSVSGGEDTQYF. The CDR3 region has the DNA TGTGCCAGCAGCGTAAGTGGAGGGGAAGATACGCAGTATTTT.